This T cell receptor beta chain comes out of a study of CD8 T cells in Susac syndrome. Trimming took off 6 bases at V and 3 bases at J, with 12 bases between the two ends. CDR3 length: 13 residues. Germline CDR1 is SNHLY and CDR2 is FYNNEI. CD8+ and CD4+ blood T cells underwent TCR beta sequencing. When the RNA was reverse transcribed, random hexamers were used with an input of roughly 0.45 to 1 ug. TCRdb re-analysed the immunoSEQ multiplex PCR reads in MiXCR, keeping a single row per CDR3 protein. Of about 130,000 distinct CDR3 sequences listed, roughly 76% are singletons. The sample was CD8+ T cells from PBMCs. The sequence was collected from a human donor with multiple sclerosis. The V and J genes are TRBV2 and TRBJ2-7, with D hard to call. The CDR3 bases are TGTGCCAGCAGCCCGCCAGCTGGCTACGAGCAGTACTTC. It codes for CASSPPAGYEQYF.